This T cell receptor beta chain is drawn from a study of shared clonotypes between healthy human individuals. In the case of this clone: Its specificity is unknown.

Whole-study results and caveats: Sequencing depth was a factor that was expected to affect clonotype sharing among donors. Relative to their counterparts shared across all four donors, non-shared clonotypes exhibited diminished generation probabilities. Limited genetic and exposure-history diversity came from having few donors.

On sorted subsets, replicate PCRs used approximately 200 ng DNA, or 27,000 or so T cell genomes. TCRdb keeps only in-frame clones here, not all; method: immunoSEQ multiplex PCR. The data hold under 850,000 clones, with 90% to 95% observed a single time. CDR3 size: 14 residues. V was pared by 6 bases and J by 4 bases, with 16 bases between. In germline, CDR1 is MRHNA, CDR2 SNTAGT. CD8 cells classed as naive were CD45RO-negative and positively selected for CCR7, excluding terminally differentiated effector memory CD45RA+ cells. The sequenced sample was naive CD8+ T cells sorted from blood. The genes are TRBV6-4 and TRBJ2-7; weak D call: TRBD1 (5 bases). This receptor was taken from a man aged 25-40 years in good health. The CDR3 loop reads CASRGRQFSYEQYF. The CDR3 bases are TGTGCCAGCAGGGGGCGACAGTTTTCTTACGAGCAGTACTTC.